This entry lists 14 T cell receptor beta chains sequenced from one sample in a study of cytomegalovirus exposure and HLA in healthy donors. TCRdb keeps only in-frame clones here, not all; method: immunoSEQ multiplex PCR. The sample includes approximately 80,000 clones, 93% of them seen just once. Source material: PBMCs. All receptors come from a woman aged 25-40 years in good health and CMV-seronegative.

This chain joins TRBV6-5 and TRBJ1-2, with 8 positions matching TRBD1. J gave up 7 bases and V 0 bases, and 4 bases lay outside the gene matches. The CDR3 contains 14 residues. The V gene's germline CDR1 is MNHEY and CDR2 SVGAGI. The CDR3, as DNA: TGTGCCAGCAGTTACTCCGTACAGGGGGTTGGCTACACCTTC. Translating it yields CASSYSVQGVGYTF.

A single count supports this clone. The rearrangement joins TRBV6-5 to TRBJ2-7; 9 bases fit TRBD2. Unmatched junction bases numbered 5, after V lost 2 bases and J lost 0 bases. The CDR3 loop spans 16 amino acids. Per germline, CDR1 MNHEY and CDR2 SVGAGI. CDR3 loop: CASSYGQRGASYEQYF. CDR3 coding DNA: TGTGCCAGCAGTTACGGGCAGCGGGGGGCCTCCTACGAGCAGTACTTC.

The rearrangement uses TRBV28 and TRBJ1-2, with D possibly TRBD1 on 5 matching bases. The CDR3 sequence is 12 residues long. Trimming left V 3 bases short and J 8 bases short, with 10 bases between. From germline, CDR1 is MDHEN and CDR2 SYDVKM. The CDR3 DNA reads TGTGCCAGCAGTTTCAGGGTAGGCGGCTACACCTTC. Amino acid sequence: CASSFRVGGYTF.

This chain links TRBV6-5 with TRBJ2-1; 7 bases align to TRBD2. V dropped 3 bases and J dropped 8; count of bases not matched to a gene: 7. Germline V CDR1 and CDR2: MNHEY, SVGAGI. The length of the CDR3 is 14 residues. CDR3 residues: CASSYGEGVDEQFF. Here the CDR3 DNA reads TGTGCCAGCAGTTATGGGGAGGGAGTCGATGAGCAGTTCTTC.

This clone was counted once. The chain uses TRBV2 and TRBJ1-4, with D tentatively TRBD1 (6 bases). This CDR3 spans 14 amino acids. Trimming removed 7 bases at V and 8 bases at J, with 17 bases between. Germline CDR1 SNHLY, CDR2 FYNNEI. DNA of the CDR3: TGTGCCAGCACCTCAGGGGAGAGGTCCGAAAAACTGTTTTTT. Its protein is CASTSGERSEKLFF.

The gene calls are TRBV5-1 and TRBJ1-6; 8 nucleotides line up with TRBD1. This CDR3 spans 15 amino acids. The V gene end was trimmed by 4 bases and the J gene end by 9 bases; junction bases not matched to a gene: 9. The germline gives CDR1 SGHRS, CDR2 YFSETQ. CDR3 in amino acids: CASSDLQGASSPLHF. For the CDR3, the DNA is TGCGCCAGCAGCGACCTCCAGGGGGCGTCTTCACCCCTCCACTTT.

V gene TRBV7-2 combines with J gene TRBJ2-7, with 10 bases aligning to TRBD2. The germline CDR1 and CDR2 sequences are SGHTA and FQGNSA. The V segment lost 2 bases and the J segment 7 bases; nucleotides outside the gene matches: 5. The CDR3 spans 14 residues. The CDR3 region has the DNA TGTGCCAGCAGCTTACTAGCGGGAGCGTGGGAGCAGTACTTC. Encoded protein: CASSLLAGAWEQYF.

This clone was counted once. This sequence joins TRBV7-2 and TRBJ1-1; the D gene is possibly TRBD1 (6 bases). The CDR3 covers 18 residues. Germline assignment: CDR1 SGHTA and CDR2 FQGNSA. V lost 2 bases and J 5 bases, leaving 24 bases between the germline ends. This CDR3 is CASSLYPPGASVRTEAFF. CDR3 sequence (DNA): TGTGCCAGCAGCTTATACCCCCCAGGGGCGTCTGTTCGGACTGAAGCTTTCTTT.

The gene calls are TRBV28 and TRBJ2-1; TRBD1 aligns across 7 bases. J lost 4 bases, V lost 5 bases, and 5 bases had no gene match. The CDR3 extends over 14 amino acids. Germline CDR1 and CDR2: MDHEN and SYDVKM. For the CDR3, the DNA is TGTGCCAGCAGTCCCGGGACAGCGTACAATGAGCAGTTCTTC. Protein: CASSPGTAYNEQFF.

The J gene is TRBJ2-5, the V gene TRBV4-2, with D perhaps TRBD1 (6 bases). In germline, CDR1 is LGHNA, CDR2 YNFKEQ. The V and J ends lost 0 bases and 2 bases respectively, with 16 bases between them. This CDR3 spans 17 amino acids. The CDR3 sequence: CASSQDRLGARQETQYF. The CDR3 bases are TGTGCCAGCAGCCAAGATCGCTTGGGGGCAAGACAAGAGACCCAGTACTTC.

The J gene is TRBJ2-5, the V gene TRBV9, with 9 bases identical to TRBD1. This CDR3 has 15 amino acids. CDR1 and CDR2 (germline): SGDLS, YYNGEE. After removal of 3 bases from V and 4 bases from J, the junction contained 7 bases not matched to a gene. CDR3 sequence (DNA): TGTGCCAGCAGCGCCTGGGACAGGGAAGGAGAGACCCAGTACTTC. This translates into CASSAWDREGETQYF.

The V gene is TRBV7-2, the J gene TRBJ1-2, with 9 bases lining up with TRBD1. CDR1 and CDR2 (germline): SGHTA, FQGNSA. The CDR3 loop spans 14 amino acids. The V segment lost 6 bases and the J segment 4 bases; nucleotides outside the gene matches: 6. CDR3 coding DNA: TGTGCCAGCAGTGGACAGGGGACAATCTATGGCTACACCTTC. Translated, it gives CASSGQGTIYGYTF.

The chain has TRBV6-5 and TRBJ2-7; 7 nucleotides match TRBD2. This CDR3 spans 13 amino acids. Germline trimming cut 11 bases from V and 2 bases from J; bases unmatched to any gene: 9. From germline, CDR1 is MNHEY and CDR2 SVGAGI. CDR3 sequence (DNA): TGTGCCGCGGGAGTGGGTGCTACCTACGAGCAGTACTTC. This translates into CAAGVGATYEQYF.

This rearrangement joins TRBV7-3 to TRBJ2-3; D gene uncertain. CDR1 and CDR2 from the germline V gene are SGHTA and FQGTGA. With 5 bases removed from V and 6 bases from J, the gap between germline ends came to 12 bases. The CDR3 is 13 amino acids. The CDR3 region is CASSPLPRDTQYF. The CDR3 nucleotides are TGTGCCAGCAGCCCATTGCCCCGGGATACGCAGTATTTT.